The sequence of this TCR beta chain was determined in a study of cytomegalovirus exposure and HLA in healthy donors. Study findings and constraints: The productive fraction for most TCR beta V segments was about 87% or about 30% in an earlier analysis.

PCR used 60 Vbeta primers and 13 Jbeta primers. The protocol was immunoSEQ multiplex PCR, while the TCRdb copy is restricted to in-frame clones and leaves out a portion. This repertoire shows 180,000 or so clones, approximately 83% found once; its top ten account for approximately 8.5%. V lost 5 bases to trimming and J lost 7 bases; unmatched junction nucleotides: 8. The length of the CDR3 is 14 residues. Germline CDR1 reads SNHLY; CDR2 reads FYNNEI. Concerning this clone itself: The antigen remains undetermined.

This TCR derives from a man between 18 and 29 years old in good health and CMV-seropositive. The rearrangement joins TRBV2 to TRBJ2-1; 7 nucleotides match TRBD1. The source material was PBMCs. CDR3 DNA sequence: TGTGCCAGCAGTCCCCGACAGGGTGGGAATGAGCAGTTCTTC. Translation gives CASSPRQGGNEQFF.